The next 17 T cell receptor beta chains were all read from a single sample in a study of cytomegalovirus exposure and HLA in healthy donors. A multiplex PCR was run with 60 Vbeta primers and 13 Jbeta primers. This table comes from immunoSEQ multiplex PCR, and its TCRdb copy is limited to in-frame clones, with some not included. Found here are around 150,000 clones, 80% to 90% of them singletons; the top ten hold around a tenth. The sample comprised PBMCs. Every receptor here comes from a man younger than 35 in good health and CMV-seropositive.

The chain combines TRBV29-1 with TRBJ2-4, with D uncertain. CDR1 and CDR2 from the germline V gene are SQVTM and ANQGSEA. The CDR3 runs to 13 residues. Trimming cost V 7 bases and J 0 bases, with 10 bases left between them. CDR3 in amino acids: CSAYELAKNIQYF. The CDR3 region has the DNA TGCAGCGCCTACGAACTAGCCAAAAACATTCAGTACTTC.

The V gene is TRBV21-1, the J gene TRBJ2-5; the DNA was not used to check the table's D call, TRBD2. TRBJ2-7 matches the DNA end more closely, so the J call is doubtful. TRBV21-1 is termed a pseudogene. This CDR3 contains 17 residues. CDR3 bases: TGTGCCAGCACAGTCTGCCGGGGGGCAATCTTCTCCTACGAGCAGTACTTC. It is translated as CASTVCRGAIFSYEQYF.

This chain links TRBV4-1 with TRBJ1-6, with 7 bases lining up with TRBD1. The germline V gene encodes CDR1 MGHRA and CDR2 YSYEKL. The CDR3 spans 14 residues. J was trimmed by 7 bases and V by 8 bases; bases with no gene match: 8. The DNA of the CDR3 is TGCGCCAGCGGAAATCAGGGGGTAAATTCACCCCTCCACTTT. This translates into CASGNQGVNSPLHF.

The chain recombines TRBV7-2 with TRBJ2-5; 13 bases fit TRBD2. This CDR3 region has 16 residues. Germline loops: CDR1 SGHTA, CDR2 FQGNSA. Trimming cost V 8 bases and J 1 base; bases outside gene matches: 7. CDR3 in DNA: TGTGCCAGCTCACTAGCGGGGGGGCTGGGCCAAGAGACCCAGTACTTC. Its translation is CASSLAGGLGQETQYF.

The chain has TRBV7-6 and TRBJ2-5, with D possibly TRBD2 on 7 matching bases. The CDR3 has 16 residues. V gave up 1 base and J gave up 3 bases, with 15 bases separating them. Per germline, CDR1 SGHVS and CDR2 FNYEAQ. CDR3 loop: CASSLVSGGREETQYF. The CDR3 DNA follows: TGTGCCAGCAGCTTAGTGTCGGGGGGCCGGGAAGAGACCCAGTACTTC.

In this sample, this clone turned up once. The chain carries TRBV7-7 and TRBJ1-2; D possibly corresponds to TRBD1 (6 bases). CDR3 length equals 14 residues. V was cut by 5 bases and J by 8 bases, with 18 bases left in between. CDR1 SSHAT and CDR2 FNYEAQ come from the germline V gene (reference sequence). The CDR3 nucleotides read TGTGCCAGCAGCCTTCCGGGGGGGGCGGGGGGCTACACCTTC. It specifies CASSLPGGAGGYTF.

The V and J genes are TRBV7-9 and TRBJ2-2; TRBD1 matches 10 bases. The CDR3 has 15 amino acids. Germline V CDR1 and CDR2: SEHNR, FQNEAQ (reference sequence). V trimming: 4 bases; J trimming: 6 bases; junction bases outside the gene matches: 5. CDR3 region: CASSSDRGLPGELFF. CDR3 in DNA: TGTGCCAGCAGCTCTGACAGGGGGCTTCCCGGGGAGCTGTTTTTT.

J is TRBJ2-1 and V is TRBV10-1; TRBD1 might be the D (5 bases). CDR1 and CDR2 from the germline V gene are WNHNN and SYGVQD (reference sequence). The CDR3 sequence is 15 residues long. The germline V and J ends were trimmed by 1 base and 4 bases, with 11 bases remaining between them. The CDR3: CASSELETEYNEQFF. CDR3 bases: TGCGCCAGCAGTGAGTTAGAGACAGAATACAATGAGCAGTTCTTC.

The chain is built from TRBV19 and TRBJ2-7; D may be TRBD2 (6 bases). CDR1 LNHDA and CDR2 SQIVND come from the germline V gene (reference sequence). V lost 3 bases and J 3 bases, leaving 15 bases between the germline ends. The CDR3 loop spans 15 amino acids. The CDR3 region has the DNA TGTGCCAGTAGTATTTCTCGCGGGACCCTCTACGAGCAGTACTTC. Protein: CASSISRGTLYEQYF.

This sequence joins TRBV7-2 and TRBJ2-7; maybe TRBD1 (6 bases). Trimming removed 5 bases at V and 4 bases at J, with 15 bases between. The CDR3 totals 14 residues. Germline V gene sequence: CDR1 SGHTA, CDR2 FQGNSA. The CDR3 region has the DNA TGTGCCAGCAGCCCATACGGACAGTTGTACGAGCAGTACTTC. It codes for CASSPYGQLYEQYF.

This clone was recorded a few times. In the same sample, other DNA sequences code for this CDR3. The gene calls are TRBV6-5 and TRBJ1-3; no clear D. The CDR3 length is 12 residues. Germline V gene lookup returns CDR1 MNHEY and CDR2 SVGAGI. The V and J ends lost 8 bases and 4 bases respectively, with 9 bases between them. Here the CDR3 reads CASSSEGNTIYF. The CDR3 DNA sequence: TGTGCCAGCTCTTCGGAGGGAAACACCATATATTTT.

This chain joins TRBV7-8 and TRBJ2-5, with no clear D. The germline gives CDR1 SGHVS, CDR2 FQNEAQ. Between the trimmed V and J ends, which lost 8 bases and 4 bases, there was a span of 8 bases. The CDR3 consists of 11 residues. For the CDR3, the DNA is TGTGCCAGCGGAGCCGTAGAGACCCAGTACTTC. This gives the protein CASGAVETQYF.

This sequence joins TRBV21-1 and TRBJ1-4; TRBD1 reflects the table's D call only, with no check against the DNA. TRBV21-1 is assigned pseudogene status. This CDR3 has 15 residues. Here the CDR3 reads CASSKVDSSNEKLFF. The DNA for the CDR3 is TGTGCCAGCAGCAAAGTCGACAGCTCTAATGAAAAACTGTTTTTT.

Turning to this clone: The same CDR3 is also encoded by other DNA sequences in this sample. This chain uses TRBV11-2 with TRBJ1-2; TRBD1 aligns across 7 bases. CDR1 and CDR2 (germline): SGHAT, FQNNGV. This CDR3 region has 13 residues. The J segment lost 5 bases and the V segment lost 1 base, leaving 1 base of the junction unmatched. The CDR3 bases are TGTGCCAGCAGCTTAGGACAGGGTTATGGCTACACCTTC. Protein: CASSLGQGYGYTF.

The chain uses TRBV6-5 and TRBJ2-3; the match to TRBD2 covers 12 bases. Trimming cost V 6 bases and J 3 bases; bases outside gene matches: 4. The CDR3 consists of 15 residues. The germline gives CDR1 MNHEY, CDR2 SVGAGI. This chain's CDR3 is CASRTLAGGTDTQYF. CDR3 DNA: TGTGCCAGCAGAACACTAGCGGGGGGTACAGATACGCAGTATTTT.

The chain carries TRBV18 and TRBJ2-5; possibly TRBD2 for D (5 bases). There are 18 residues in the CDR3. V was clipped by 3 bases and J by 2 bases, with 22 bases between them. Germline V gene lookup returns CDR1 KGHSH and CDR2 LQKENI. CDR3 region: CASSPPRELNGLQETQYF. CDR3 DNA: TGTGCCAGCTCACCCCCCCGGGAACTTAACGGCCTGCAAGAGACCCAGTACTTC.

This rearrangement joins TRBV19 to TRBJ1-2, with D uncertain. The CDR3 extends over 13 amino acids. Trimming pared 1 base from V and 1 base from J, leaving 4 bases between. Per germline, CDR1 LNHDA and CDR2 SQIVND (reference sequence). CDR3 nucleotides: TGTGCCAGTAGTATAGGTAGTAACTATGGCTACACCTTC. It specifies CASSIGSNYGYTF.